A single sample is the source of the 31 T cell receptor beta chains below, sequenced in a study of T-cell memory formation after mild COVID-19. MiXCR, applied by TCRdb to the 5' RACE reads, yields one record per CDR3 protein. The sample records roughly 280,000 distinct CDR3 sequences, 8.2% being singletons. The sample taken for sequencing was PBMCs or a T cell subset sorted from them (not recorded which). These receptors all come from a man aged 18 to 30 who had mild COVID-19 (a few samples of this study predate the infection). Cell type and time point are not known.

The chain joins TRBV15 to TRBJ1-4, with 7 bases lining up with TRBD1. The CDR3 runs to 15 residues. Trimming took 0 bases from V and 10 from J; bases not matched to a gene: 8. The germline CDR1 and CDR2 sequences are LNHNV and YYDKDF (reference sequence). The CDR3 here is CATSRDERGRIKLFF. As DNA, the CDR3 is TGTGCCACCAGCAGAGATGAGAGGGGGCGCATAAAACTGTTTTTT.

The chain combines TRBV7-8 with TRBJ1-6; D is undetermined. The CDR3 covers 16 residues. V shed 5 bases and J shed 1 base, with 12 bases lying between them. Germline CDR1 SGHVS, CDR2 FQNEAQ. CDR3 protein: CASSPFWGSYNSPLHF. The CDR3 nucleotides read TGTGCCAGCAGCCCCTTCTGGGGATCCTATAATTCACCCCTCCACTTT.

This clonotype has a count of ten or more. The chain couples TRBV5-4 to TRBJ2-2, with D unclear. Germline CDR1 SGHNT, CDR2 YYREEE (reference sequence). V lost 0 bases, J lost 4 bases, and 7 bases lay in between. The CDR3 contains 14 residues. CDR3 sequence reads: CASSLGVATGELFF. Written as DNA, the CDR3 is TGTGCCAGCAGCTTGGGGGTCGCCACCGGGGAGCTGTTTTTT.

A few counts support this clonotype. The chain has TRBV6-2 or TRBV6-3 and TRBJ2-3; D is tentatively TRBD1 or TRBD2 (5 bases each). The CDR3 spans 16 residues. Trimming took 5 bases from V and 5 from J, leaving 20 bases between them. CDR1 MNHEY and CDR2 SVGEGT come from the germline V gene. CDR3 in DNA: TGTGCCAGCAGTAACCGGGACGTCCAGTTCGGAGATACGCAGTATTTT. Protein product: CASSNRDVQFGDTQYF.

The chain has TRBV5-1 and TRBJ2-3, with 7 bases identical to TRBD2. After removal of 3 bases from V and 2 bases from J, the junction contained 3 bases not matched to a gene. From germline, CDR1 is SGHRS and CDR2 YFSETQ. CDR3 length: 14 residues. The CDR3 DNA is TGCGCCAGCAGCTCCGGGGGGATCACAGATACGCAGTATTTT. Translated, it gives CASSSGGITDTQYF. Complete variable domain (other parts from reference TRBV5-1 and TRBJ2-3): KAGVTQTPRYLIKTRGQQVTLSCSPISGHRSVSWYQQTPGQGLQFLFEYFSETQRNKGNFPGRFSGRQFSNSRSEMNVSTLELGDSALYLCASSSGGITDTQYFGPGTRLTVL.

This chain uses TRBV5-5 with TRBJ2-1; perhaps TRBD1 as D (6 bases). CDR3 size: 16 residues. Germline-derived CDR1 and CDR2 are SGHKS and YYEKEE (reference sequence). V gave up 1 base and J gave up 2 bases, with 13 bases separating them. CDR3 DNA sequence: TGTGCCAGCAGCTTGTACCGGTCAGGGGCCTACAATGAGCAGTTCTTC. Its translation: CASSLYRSGAYNEQFF.

On this clonotype: Without the conserved terminal phenylalanine or tryptophan, this CDR3 likely stems from a read error. The CDR3 loop is CASRHYIEQEQFL. The CDR3 DNA reads as TGTGCCAGCAGGCATTACATTGAACAGGAGCAGTTCTTA. The V gene is TRBV6-1, the J gene TRBJ2-1; no definite D call. The germline V and J ends were trimmed by 6 bases and 10 bases, with 16 bases remaining between them. The V gene's germline CDR1 is MNHNS and CDR2 SASEGT. The length of the CDR3 is 13 residues.

The table lists this clonotype with a few counts. The V call is TRBV7-2, the J call TRBJ2-5, with TRBD2 matching over 13 bases. The CDR3 runs 19 residues. The germline V gene encodes CDR1 SGHTA and CDR2 FQGNSA. V shed 6 bases and J 0 bases; nucleotides not matched to a gene: 13. The CDR3 spells CASSHGLAGATKYQETQYF. CDR3 DNA sequence: TGTGCCAGCAGTCACGGACTAGCGGGGGCGACTAAGTACCAAGAGACCCAGTACTTC.

The V gene is TRBV7-9, the J gene TRBJ2-7, with TRBD2 matching 10 bases. V gave up 4 bases and J gave up 1 base; unmatched junction bases: 13. The germline V gene has CDR1 SEHNR and CDR2 FQNEAQ (reference sequence). The CDR3 is made up of 18 amino acids. Here the CDR3 reads CASSSGVAGGPYSYEQYF. The DNA of the CDR3 is TGTGCCAGCAGCTCAGGAGTAGCGGGGGGCCCTTATTCCTACGAGCAGTACTTC.

This clonotype was observed a handful of times. The V call is TRBV24-1, the J call TRBJ2-2; D unclear. V lost 2 bases and J 0 bases, leaving 9 bases between the germline ends. Per the germline V gene, CDR1 is KGHDR and CDR2 is SFDVKD. This CDR3 is built from 16 residues. In DNA, the CDR3 is TGTGCCACCAGTGATTCGGACCTCCCGAACACCGGGGAGCTGTTTTTT. Encoded protein: CATSDSDLPNTGELFF.

The gene calls are TRBV27 and TRBJ2-1; D is unresolved. Looked up from germline, CDR1 is MNHEY and CDR2 is SMNVEV (reference sequence). The CDR3 is made up of 15 amino acids. Between the trimmed V and J ends, which lost 2 bases and 0 bases, there was a span of 8 bases. This CDR3 reads CASSLNSLSYNEQFF. In nucleotides, the CDR3 is TGTGCCAGCAGTTTAAACTCGCTCTCCTACAATGAGCAGTTCTTC.

This clonotype was seen more than once but under ten times. CDR3 bases: TGTGCCAGCAGCTTAGGGGGCAGGCTGAATACGCAGTATTTT. Translation: CASSLGGRLNTQYF. The chain carries TRBV7-2 and TRBJ2-3; D may be TRBD1 (5 bases). Trimming stripped 1 base from V and 7 bases from J, with 12 bases between. In germline, CDR1 is SGHTA, CDR2 FQGNSA. This CDR3 region has 14 residues. Filled out from reference TRBV7-2 and TRBJ2-3, the complete variable domain reads GAGVSQSPSNKVTEKGKDVELRCDPISGHTALYWYRQSLGQGLEFLIYFQGNSAPDKSGLPSDRFSAERTGGSVSTLTIQRTQQEDSAVYLCASSLGGRLNTQYFGPGTRLTVL.

This clonotype showed up many times. The rearrangement links TRBV24-1 to TRBJ2-2; D remains ambiguous. CDR3 length: 15 amino acids. CDR1 and CDR2 from the germline V gene are KGHDR and SFDVKD. Trimming pared 3 bases from V and 1 base from J, leaving 8 bases between. The CDR3 coding sequence is TGTGCCACCAGTGATGGACGAAGGAACACCGGGGAGCTGTTTTTT. It translates to CATSDGRRNTGELFF.

The chain couples TRBV19 to TRBJ2-5; D perhaps matches TRBD1 (5 bases). Germline V gene lookup returns CDR1 LNHDA and CDR2 SQIVND (reference sequence). The V end lost 10 bases, the J end lost 5 bases, and 17 bases lay between the germline ends. CDR3 length equals 13 residues. CDR3 in DNA: TGTGCCACACACGGCAGGGCTGTTGAGACCCAGTACTTC. It codes for CATHGRAVETQYF.

This clonotype was picked up many times. This rearrangement joins TRBV7-2 to TRBJ1-1, with unresolved D. The CDR3 runs 14 residues. With 1 base removed from V and 4 bases from J, the gap between germline ends came to 10 bases. Germline CDR1 reads SGHTA; CDR2 reads FQGNSA. CDR3 sequence reads: CASSLEGGSTEAFF. In DNA, the CDR3 is TGTGCCAGCAGCTTAGAAGGCGGATCCACTGAAGCTTTCTTT.

This clonotype was seen more than once but under ten times. The V call is TRBV20-1, the J call TRBJ2-1; D gene uncertain. Trimming took off 3 bases at V and 2 bases at J, with 11 bases between the two ends. From germline, CDR1 is DFQATT and CDR2 SNEGSKA (reference sequence). The CDR3 runs to 14 residues. The CDR3 DNA is TGCAGTGCTAGTCGGACCGGTCCCTACAATGAGCAGTTCTTC. Amino acids: CSASRTGPYNEQFF.

This clonotype has just a few counts. The junction does not match germline at one end; this may be a read error. V usage is TRBV29-1 and J usage is TRBJ2-5; 7 nucleotides line up with TRBD1. CDR1 and CDR2 from the germline V gene are SQVTM and ANQGSEA. CDR3 length: 9 amino acids. Written as DNA, the CDR3 is TGCAGCGTTGAAGAGGGACAGACCTTC. As protein: CSVEEGQTF. Based on the CDR3 plus reference TRBV29-1 and TRBJ2-5, the full variable domain is SAVISQKPSRDICQRGTSLTIQCQVDSQVTMMFWYRQQPGQSLTLIATANQGSEATYESGFVIDKFPISRPNLTFSTLTVSNMSPEDSSIYLCSVEEGQTFGPGTRLLVL.

The genes are TRBV4-1 and TRBJ1-5, with D perhaps matching TRBD1 (5 bases). Deletions cut 5 bases from V and 3 bases from J, with 11 bases between. Germline V CDR1 and CDR2: MGHRA, YSYEKL. The CDR3 runs 14 residues. The CDR3 bases are TGCGCCAGCAGCAAACGGGGCCTCAATCAGCCCCAGCATTTT. It yields the protein CASSKRGLNQPQHF.

This sequence joins TRBV5-6 and TRBJ1-1; D is unresolved. The CDR3 sequence is 14 residues long. Germline lookup yields CDR1 SGHDT and CDR2 YYEEEE. V gave up 2 bases and J gave up 2 bases, with 10 bases separating them. The CDR3 sequence: CASSFGLTNTEAFF. Written as DNA, the CDR3 is TGTGCCAGCAGCTTTGGGCTGACTAACACTGAAGCTTTCTTT.

The chain links TRBV11-2 to TRBJ1-1; 8 positions match TRBD1. V lost 3 bases to trimming and J lost 3 bases; unmatched junction nucleotides: 12. The length of the CDR3 is 17 residues. Germline CDR1 SGHAT, CDR2 FQNNGV. Here the CDR3 DNA reads TGTGCCAGCAGCTTCGTACAGGGGGAGACGGCGGACACTGAAGCTTTCTTT. Translating gives CASSFVQGETADTEAFF.

V is TRBV12-3 or TRBV12-4 and J is TRBJ1-3, with D hard to call. Trimming stripped 3 bases from V and 2 bases from J, with 5 bases between. CDR3 length equals 13 residues. The CDR3: CASSFSPGNTIYF. DNA of the CDR3: TGTGCCAGCAGTTTTAGTCCTGGAAACACCATATATTTT.

The chain recombines TRBV6-2 or TRBV6-3 with TRBJ1-5; possible D gene TRBD1, 5 bases. The CDR3 has 14 residues. Trimming removed 6 bases at V and 5 bases at J, with 14 bases between. CDR1 is MNHEY, CDR2 SVGEGT, per germline. CDR3 DNA: TGTGCCAGCAGCCACAGGAAATGGGATCAGCCCCAGCATTTT. Translated, it gives CASSHRKWDQPQHF.

The rearrangement links TRBV12-3 or TRBV12-4 to TRBJ1-2; possibly TRBD1 for D (5 bases). The CDR3 runs 14 residues. With 3 bases removed from V and 2 bases from J, the gap between germline ends came to 10 bases. The CDR3 region has the DNA TGTGCCAGCAGTTTCCAGGGAGGGAACTATGGCTACACCTTC. Translation: CASSFQGGNYGYTF.

This clonotype has ten or more counts. The rearrangement links TRBV5-5 to TRBJ1-2; D uncertain. Germline-derived CDR1 and CDR2 are SGHKS and YYEKEE (reference sequence). V was pared by 7 bases and J by 12 bases, with 19 bases between. The CDR3 contains 12 residues. The CDR3 DNA follows: TGTGCCAGCGGGATATTCGGAGGTGTGGACACCTTC. Its translation: CASGIFGGVDTF. Filled out from reference TRBV5-5 and TRBJ1-2, the complete variable domain reads DAGVTQSPTHLIKTRGQQVTLRCSPISGHKSVSWYQQVLGQGPQFIFQYYEKEERGRGNFPDRFSARQFPNYSSELNVNALLLGDSALYLCASGIFGGVDTFGSGTRLTVV.

This clonotype has more than one count but fewer than ten. The V call is TRBV6-1, the J call TRBJ2-2, with D maybe TRBD1 (6 bases). Per germline, CDR1 MNHNS and CDR2 SASEGT. The CDR3 runs 15 residues. V lost 7 bases to trimming and J lost 6 bases, with 18 bases between them. The CDR3 coding sequence is TGTGCCAGCAAGTCGGGACACCCTTGGCCCGGGGAGCTGTTTTTT. Residues: CASKSGHPWPGELFF.

The genes are TRBV5-1 and TRBJ1-2; the D gene is possibly TRBD1 (5 bases). This CDR3 spans 16 amino acids. Germline V CDR1 and CDR2: SGHRS, YFSETQ. V lost 0 bases, J lost 4 bases, and 16 bases lay in between. CDR3: CASSLVGGTDPYGYTF. The CDR3 DNA reads as TGCGCCAGCAGCTTGGTCGGCGGGACGGACCCCTATGGCTACACCTTC.

This chain uses TRBV5-1 with TRBJ2-3, with 10 positions matching TRBD2. CDR1 is SGHRS, CDR2 YFSETQ, per germline. This CDR3 region has 16 residues. The V gene end was trimmed by 2 bases and the J gene end by 4 bases; junction bases not matched to a gene: 7. The CDR3 bases are TGCGCCAGCAGCTTATCGAGCGGGGGGGCCGCAGATACGCAGTATTTT. It yields the protein CASSLSSGGAADTQYF.

This clonotype was picked up many times. The chain recombines TRBV11-2 with TRBJ2-5; a weak D match, TRBD1 (5 bases). CDR1 and CDR2 (germline): SGHAT, FQNNGV. The length of the CDR3 is 16 residues. The ends were cut back, 5 bases at V and 4 bases at J, with 20 bases in the middle. The CDR3 loop is CASSDRGLLPRETQYF. CDR3 bases: TGTGCCAGCAGCGACAGAGGATTACTACCTCGAGAGACCCAGTACTTC.

This clonotype has just a few counts. The V call is TRBV12-3 or TRBV12-4, the J call TRBJ2-1; D could derive from TRBD1 or TRBD2 (5 bases each). Trimming left V 5 bases short and J 4 bases short, with 21 bases between. The CDR3 is 17 amino acids. The CDR3 loop is CASSPGPDEGSYNEQFF. For the CDR3, the DNA is TGTGCCAGCAGTCCAGGCCCCGATGAGGGGTCTTACAATGAGCAGTTCTTC.

V is TRBV3-1 and J is TRBJ1-5; D perhaps matches TRBD1 (6 bases). Trimming took off 1 base at V and 5 bases at J, with 15 bases between the two ends. Per the germline V gene, CDR1 is LGHDT and CDR2 is YNNKEL (reference sequence). The CDR3 length is 16 residues. The chain's CDR3 is CASSQGGSGGDQPQHF. CDR3 coding DNA: TGTGCCAGCAGCCAAGGAGGTTCGGGGGGCGATCAGCCCCAGCATTTT.

Ten or more counts support this clonotype. V usage is TRBV20-1 and J usage is TRBJ2-3; D may be TRBD1 or TRBD2 (5 bases each). The length of the CDR3 is 14 residues. Germline CDR1 DFQATT, CDR2 SNEGSKA (reference sequence). Trimming took 3 bases from V and 3 from J, leaving 13 bases between them. CDR3 nucleotides: TGCAGTGCTAGTTGGGGACCACAAACAGATACGCAGTATTTT. As protein: CSASWGPQTDTQYF.